The rows below give T cell receptor beta chains drawn from one sample of a study of spatial heterogeneity in lung cancer. TCRdb re-called the 5' RACE reads with MiXCR, one entry per CDR3 protein. The sample lists around 24,000 distinct CDR3 sequences; around 7% were seen once. The source was PBMCs, collected at surgery. These receptors were taken from a male donor with early-stage non-small cell lung cancer. The CDR3 runs from the conserved cysteine through the conserved F or W. The D gene is left open where the match is weak. For some rows the clone size is stated as once, few or many, or as a class when expanded; others skip it.

v_call: TRBV28
clone_size: many
j_call: TRBJ2-1
d_call: -
cdr3_aa: CASSLFGLANSYNEQFF
cdr3_nt: TGTGCCAGCAGTCTCTTCGGGCTGGCGAACTCCTACAATGAGCAGTTCTTC

v_call: TRBV7-6
clone_size: -
j_call: TRBJ1-1
d_call: TRBD1
cdr3_aa: CASSLGGQGGVAFF
cdr3_nt: TGTGCCAGCAGCTTAGGGGGACAGGGAGGGGTAGCTTTCTTT

v_call: TRBV5-1
clone_size: -
j_call: TRBJ2-7
d_call: -
cdr3_aa: CASSFNRDTGEQYF
cdr3_nt: TGCGCCAGCAGCTTTAACCGGGACACGGGGGAGCAGTACTTC

v_call: TRBV20-1
clone_size: many
j_call: TRBJ2-7
d_call: TRBD1
cdr3_aa: CSASQGAGSYEQYF
cdr3_nt: TGCAGTGCCTCTCAGGGGGCGGGGAGCTACGAGCAGTACTTC

v_call: TRBV28
clone_size: many
j_call: TRBJ1-5
d_call: -
cdr3_aa: CASRGGGLGNNQPQHF
cdr3_nt: TGTGCCAGCAGAGGGGGGGGGCTGGGGAACAATCAGCCCCAGCATTTT

v_call: TRBV5-1
clone_size: few
j_call: TRBJ2-5
d_call: -
cdr3_aa: CASSLERVETQYF
cdr3_nt: TGCGCCAGCAGCTTGGAACGGGTAGAGACCCAGTACTTC

v_call: TRBV5-6
clone_size: -
j_call: TRBJ2-3
d_call: -
cdr3_aa: CASSLAGRDTQYF
cdr3_nt: TGTGCCAGCAGCTTGGCGGGACGGGATACGCAGTATTTT

v_call: TRBV5-5
clone_size: -
j_call: TRBJ2-1
d_call: -
cdr3_aa: CASSLTAEQFF
cdr3_nt: TGTGCCAGCAGCTTGACCGCAGAGCAGTTCTTC

v_call: TRBV7-2
clone_size: once
j_call: TRBJ2-7
d_call: -
cdr3_aa: CASSFTSGTYEQYF
cdr3_nt: TGTGCCAGCAGCTTCACCAGCGGTACCTACGAGCAGTACTTC

v_call: TRBV7-2
clone_size: many
j_call: TRBJ1-1
d_call: -
cdr3_aa: CASSPQAGSLTEAFF
cdr3_nt: TGTGCCAGCAGCCCTCAAGCAGGGAGTCTCACTGAAGCTTTCTTT

v_call: TRBV6-1
clone_size: many
j_call: TRBJ2-7
d_call: -
cdr3_aa: CASSELNEQYF
cdr3_nt: TGTGCCAGCAGTGAACTTAACGAGCAGTACTTC

v_call: TRBV5-1
clone_size: few
j_call: TRBJ2-1
d_call: TRBD2
cdr3_aa: CASSPSGSLYNEQFF
cdr3_nt: TGCGCCAGCAGCCCAAGCGGGAGCCTCTACAATGAGCAGTTCTTC

v_call: TRBV12-3/TRBV12-4
clone_size: many
j_call: TRBJ1-5
d_call: -
cdr3_aa: CASSLKAGASNQPQHF
cdr3_nt: TGTGCCAGCAGTTTAAAGGCAGGGGCTAGCAATCAGCCCCAGCATTTT

v_call: TRBV27
clone_size: few
j_call: TRBJ1-6
d_call: TRBD1
cdr3_aa: CASSSISTGNNSPLHF
cdr3_nt: TGTGCCAGCAGTTCGATATCGACAGGGAACAATTCACCCCTCCACTTT

v_call: TRBV28
clone_size: many
j_call: TRBJ2-1
d_call: TRBD1
cdr3_aa: CASTHRDRGYNEQFF
cdr3_nt: TGTGCCAGCACCCACCGGGACAGGGGGTACAATGAGCAGTTCTTC

v_call: TRBV20-1
clone_size: few
j_call: TRBJ2-3
d_call: -
cdr3_aa: CSARDPNGGTDTQYF
cdr3_nt: TGCAGTGCTAGAGATCCAAATGGCGGCACAGATACGCAGTATTTT

v_call: TRBV4-2
clone_size: many
j_call: TRBJ2-1
d_call: -
cdr3_aa: CASSQVSSGRSYNEQFF
cdr3_nt: TGTGCCAGCAGCCAAGTATCGAGCGGGCGTTCCTACAATGAGCAGTTCTTC

v_call: TRBV11-2
clone_size: -
j_call: TRBJ2-2
d_call: -
cdr3_aa: CASSSVSGNTGELFF
cdr3_nt: TGTGCCAGCAGCTCCGTAAGTGGGAACACCGGGGAGCTGTTTTTT

v_call: TRBV20-1
clone_size: many
j_call: TRBJ2-3
d_call: -
cdr3_aa: CSAKTTSDTQYF
cdr3_nt: TGCAGTGCCAAGACTACCTCAGATACGCAGTATTTT

v_call: TRBV27
clone_size: many
j_call: TRBJ1-2
d_call: -
cdr3_aa: CASSLSMGVGYGYTF
cdr3_nt: TGTGCCAGCAGTTTATCGATGGGGGTGGGCTATGGCTACACCTTC

v_call: TRBV5-1
clone_size: many
j_call: TRBJ2-7
d_call: -
cdr3_aa: CASSPEGYEQYF
cdr3_nt: TGCGCCAGCAGCCCCGAGGGCTACGAGCAGTACTTC

v_call: TRBV2
clone_size: many
j_call: TRBJ1-1
d_call: TRBD1
cdr3_aa: CASTGGGAAVTEAFF
cdr3_nt: TGTGCCAGCACGGGAGGGGGCGCGGCGGTAACTGAAGCTTTCTTT

v_call: TRBV7-9
clone_size: -
j_call: TRBJ1-5
d_call: -
cdr3_aa: CASSLDASNQPQHF
cdr3_nt: TGTGCCAGCAGCTTAGATGCAAGCAATCAGCCCCAGCATTTT

v_call: TRBV5-4
clone_size: few
j_call: TRBJ2-2
d_call: -
cdr3_aa: CASSPREPNANTGELFF
cdr3_nt: TGTGCCAGCAGCCCGAGGGAACCGAACGCGAACACCGGGGAGCTGTTTTTT

v_call: TRBV11-2
clone_size: many
j_call: TRBJ2-6
d_call: -
cdr3_aa: CASSLRLLGEANVLTF
cdr3_nt: TGTGCCAGCAGCTTACGACTCCTCGGGGAGGCCAACGTCCTGACTTTC

v_call: TRBV5-6
clone_size: many
j_call: TRBJ2-7
d_call: TRBD1
cdr3_aa: CASSGYGTGRYEQYF
cdr3_nt: TGTGCCAGCAGCGGCTATGGGACAGGGCGATACGAGCAGTACTTC

v_call: TRBV5-4
clone_size: -
j_call: TRBJ1-3
d_call: TRBD1
cdr3_aa: CASSLSQGAPGNTIYF
cdr3_nt: TGTGCCAGCAGCTTGTCACAGGGGGCGCCCGGAAACACCATATATTTT

v_call: TRBV7-9
clone_size: few
j_call: TRBJ2-7
d_call: -
cdr3_aa: CASSFSGQGEDEQYF
cdr3_nt: TGTGCCAGCAGCTTTAGCGGACAAGGGGAGGACGAGCAGTACTTC

v_call: TRBV20-1
clone_size: many
j_call: TRBJ1-1
d_call: -
cdr3_aa: CSARETRAPGVSTEAFF
cdr3_nt: TGCAGTGCTAGAGAAACCAGGGCCCCGGGGGTTAGCACTGAAGCTTTCTTT

v_call: TRBV20-1
clone_size: many
j_call: TRBJ1-5
d_call: TRBD1
cdr3_aa: CSARTGTGDQPQHF
cdr3_nt: TGCAGTGCTAGAACCGGGACAGGGGACCAGCCCCAGCATTTT

v_call: TRBV7-3
clone_size: -
j_call: TRBJ2-3
d_call: TRBD1
cdr3_aa: CASSLPAGTGTTDTQYF
cdr3_nt: TGTGCCAGCAGCCTCCCGGCCGGGACAGGGACCACAGATACGCAGTATTTT

v_call: TRBV27
clone_size: few
j_call: TRBJ2-3
d_call: -
cdr3_aa: CASSFRGTQYF
cdr3_nt: TGTGCCAGCAGTTTCCGGGGTACGCAGTATTTT

v_call: TRBV7-2
clone_size: many
j_call: TRBJ2-5
d_call: TRBD1
cdr3_aa: CASSLVDRGGETQYF
cdr3_nt: TGTGCCAGCAGCTTAGTTGACAGGGGAGGAGAGACCCAGTACTTC

v_call: TRBV5-4
clone_size: many
j_call: TRBJ2-1
d_call: -
cdr3_aa: CASSLGHQSPNEQFF
cdr3_nt: TGTGCCAGCAGCTTGGGACACCAGTCCCCTAATGAGCAGTTCTTC

v_call: TRBV14
clone_size: -
j_call: TRBJ2-5
d_call: -
cdr3_aa: CASSQVKTQYF
cdr3_nt: TGTGCCAGCAGCCAAGTGAAGACCCAGTACTTC

v_call: TRBV29-1
clone_size: many
j_call: TRBJ2-7
d_call: -
cdr3_aa: CSVTFVSYEQYF
cdr3_nt: TGCAGCGTTACCTTTGTTTCCTACGAGCAGTACTTC

v_call: TRBV5-1
clone_size: many
j_call: TRBJ1-6
d_call: TRBD1
cdr3_aa: CASRPGQELNSPLHF
cdr3_nt: TGCGCCAGCAGACCCGGACAGGAGCTAAATTCACCCCTCCACTTT

v_call: TRBV27
clone_size: -
j_call: TRBJ2-3
d_call: -
cdr3_aa: CASSLSKTDTQYF
cdr3_nt: TGTGCCAGCAGTTTATCGAAGACAGATACGCAGTATTTT

v_call: TRBV5-1
clone_size: many
j_call: TRBJ1-2
d_call: TRBD1
cdr3_aa: CASSPGQEVGGYTF
cdr3_nt: TGCGCCAGCAGCCCGGGACAGGAGGTCGGTGGCTACACCTTC

v_call: TRBV5-1
clone_size: few
j_call: TRBJ2-1
d_call: -
cdr3_aa: CASQASTGSFNEQFF
cdr3_nt: TGCGCCAGTCAAGCATCCACAGGGTCCTTCAATGAGCAGTTCTTC

v_call: TRBV20-1
clone_size: -
j_call: TRBJ1-6
d_call: TRBD1
cdr3_aa: CSANRDRYSPLHF
cdr3_nt: TGCAGTGCAAACCGGGACAGATATTCACCCCTCCACTTT

v_call: TRBV19
clone_size: -
j_call: TRBJ1-2
d_call: -
cdr3_aa: CASSWEGYRYTF
cdr3_nt: TGTGCCAGCTCTTGGGAGGGCTATCGCTACACCTTC

v_call: TRBV12-3/TRBV12-4
clone_size: many
j_call: TRBJ1-1
d_call: -
cdr3_aa: CASREDTFMNTEAFF
cdr3_nt: TGTGCCAGCAGGGAGGACACCTTCATGAACACTGAAGCTTTCTTT